Shown below are 9 T cell receptor beta chains from a single sample sequenced in a study of T cell repertoires in cytomegalovirus infection. TCRdb ran MiXCR on the reads and lists one entry per CDR3 protein. This table holds approximately 170,000 distinct CDR3 sequences, 13% to 15% found once. Sequences were obtained from PBMCs. Receptors originate from a human donor in good health (CMV status not recorded). Some clones in this sample may be carry-over from other donors' samples.

The chain combines TRBV5-1 with TRBJ2-1; TRBD1 agrees at 10 bases. J lost 7 bases, V lost 4 bases, and 11 bases had no gene match. Germline lookup yields CDR1 SGHRS and CDR2 YFSETQ. The CDR3 runs to 16 residues. CDR3 region: CASSRTGGLLVNEQFF. In DNA, the CDR3 is TGCGCCAGCAGCCGGACAGGGGGATTATTGGTGAATGAGCAGTTCTTC.

V is TRBV19 and J is TRBJ2-6; D not resolved. CDR3 length: 14 residues. Germline V CDR1 and CDR2: LNHDA, SQIVND (reference sequence). The V end lost 6 bases, the J end lost 2 bases, and 8 bases lay between the germline ends. CDR3 in DNA: TGTGCCAGTAGAGGCACGGCTGGGGCCAACGTCCTGACTTTC. Protein product: CASRGTAGANVLTF.

This clonotype was detected many times. The CDR3 nucleotides read TGTGCCAGCAGCTCTCCTAGCGGGAGCACAGATACGCAGTATTTT. Protein: CASSSPSGSTDTQYF. This chain links TRBV12-3 or TRBV12-4 with TRBJ2-3, with 8 bases that match TRBD2. This CDR3 is 15 amino acids long. J lost 0 bases, V lost 6 bases, and 5 bases had no gene match.

The V and J genes are TRBV29-1 and TRBJ2-6; D gene unclear. The CDR3 runs 13 residues. Deletions cut 5 bases from V and 1 base from J, with 6 bases between. Germline V gene sequence: CDR1 SQVTM, CDR2 ANQGSEA. The CDR3 region has the DNA TGCAGCGTTATGTCTTCTGGGGCCAACGTCCTGACTTTC. As protein: CSVMSSGANVLTF.

This clonotype appeared many times. V and J are TRBV4-3 and TRBJ2-1, with 7 bases matching TRBD2. The CDR3 extends over 16 amino acids. V lost 0 bases, J lost 2 bases, and 4 bases stayed unmatched. Per germline, CDR1 LGHNA and CDR2 YSLEER. CDR3 in DNA: TGCGCCAGCAGCCAAGATTCTGCGGGAGCCTACAATGAGCAGTTCTTC. Translating gives CASSQDSAGAYNEQFF.

This clonotype was seen ten or more times. V and J are TRBV12-3 or TRBV12-4 and TRBJ2-5, with D perhaps TRBD2 (7 bases). V was cut by 3 bases and J by 4 bases, with 12 bases left in between. The CDR3 consists of 14 residues. CDR3 sequence (DNA): TGTGCCAGCAGTTTGGGGGGGCGCGTAGAGACCCAGTACTTC. Residues: CASSLGGRVETQYF.

This clonotype was seen ten or more times. The V and J genes are TRBV7-8 and TRBJ2-1; D is perhaps TRBD1 (5 bases). This CDR3 comprises 13 residues. V was shortened by 1 base and J by 10 bases, with 11 bases between the two germline ends. The germline gives CDR1 SGHVS, CDR2 FQNEAQ. The CDR3, as DNA: TGTGCCAGCAGCTTAGATAGTGGACAAGAGCAGTTCTTC. Translated, it gives CASSLDSGQEQFF.

Notes on this clonotype: One end of the junction does not line up with germline, which may come from a read error. The chain joins TRBV28 to TRBJ1-2, with 7 bases fitting TRBD1. The CDR3 runs to 14 residues. The germline CDR1 and CDR2 sequences are MDHEN and SYDVKM. The CDR3 sequence: CASSWPRQGGGHTF. The CDR3, as DNA: TGTGCCAGCAGTTGGCCGAGACAGGGAGGTGGCCACACCTTC.

This clonotype turned up a few times. J is TRBJ1-5 and V is TRBV28; D perhaps matches TRBD1 (6 bases). The CDR3 length is 15 residues. V shed 6 bases and J shed 0 bases, with 12 bases lying between them. The germline CDR1 and CDR2 sequences are MDHEN and SYDVKM. This chain's CDR3 is CASRHYRDSNQPQHF. Written as DNA, the CDR3 is TGTGCCAGCAGGCACTACAGGGATAGCAATCAGCCCCAGCATTTT.